This T cell receptor (beta chain) was captured by sequencing in a study of CD8 T cells in ankylosing spondylitis. Library preparation for TCR beta used quantitative 5'-RACE with molecular barcodes. TCRdb recomputed calls from the 5' RACE reads with MiXCR, one row per CDR3 protein. The data hold under 250,000 distinct CDR3 sequences, with approximately 7.4% observed a single time. V lost 5 bases and J lost 3, with 10 bases in between. The CDR3 contains 13 residues. Germline CDR1 is KGHDR and CDR2 is SFDVKD. Study-level points and caveats: In synovial fluid and blood from reactive arthritis, some motif variants were previously reported. Clones linked to disease, bearing a CD8+ phenotype, were relatively rare in peripheral blood. In ankylosing spondylitis blood, a motif of seven to nine highly homologous TCR beta variants appeared characteristic.

This clonotype was seen a few times. Its antigen remains unidentified. The sample comprised blood, either unsorted or a sorted T cell fraction (not recorded which). This TCR was sampled from a male donor with ankylosing spondylitis. This chain links TRBV24-1 with TRBJ2-7; possibly TRBD1 or TRBD2 for D (6 bases each). CDR3 loop: CATSAGAFYEQYF. The CDR3 DNA is TGTGCCACCAGTGCGGGGGCTTTCTACGAGCAGTACTTC.